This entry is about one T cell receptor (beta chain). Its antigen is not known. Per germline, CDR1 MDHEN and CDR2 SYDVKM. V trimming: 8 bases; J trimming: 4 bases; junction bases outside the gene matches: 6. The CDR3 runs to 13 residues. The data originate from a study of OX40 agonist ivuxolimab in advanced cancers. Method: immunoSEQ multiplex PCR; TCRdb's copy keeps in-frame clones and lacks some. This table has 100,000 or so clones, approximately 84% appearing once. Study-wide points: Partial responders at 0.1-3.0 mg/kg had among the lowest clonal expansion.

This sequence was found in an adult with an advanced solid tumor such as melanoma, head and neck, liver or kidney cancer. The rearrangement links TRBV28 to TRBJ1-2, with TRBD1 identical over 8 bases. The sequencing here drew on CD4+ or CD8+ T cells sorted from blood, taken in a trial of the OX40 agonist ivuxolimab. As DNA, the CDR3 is TGTGCCAGCTCGGACAGGGTCCGCTATGGCTACACCTTC. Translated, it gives CASSDRVRYGYTF.